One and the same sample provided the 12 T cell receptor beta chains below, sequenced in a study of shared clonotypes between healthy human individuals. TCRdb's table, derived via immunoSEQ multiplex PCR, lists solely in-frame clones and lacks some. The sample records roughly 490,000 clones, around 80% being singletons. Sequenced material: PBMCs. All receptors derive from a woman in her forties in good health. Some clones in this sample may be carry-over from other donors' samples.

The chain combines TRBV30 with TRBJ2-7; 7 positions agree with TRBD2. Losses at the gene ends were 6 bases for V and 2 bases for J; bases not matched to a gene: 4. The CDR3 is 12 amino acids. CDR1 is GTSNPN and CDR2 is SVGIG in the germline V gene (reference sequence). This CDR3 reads CACERGTYEQYF. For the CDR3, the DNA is TGTGCCTGCGAGCGGGGTACCTACGAGCAGTACTTC.

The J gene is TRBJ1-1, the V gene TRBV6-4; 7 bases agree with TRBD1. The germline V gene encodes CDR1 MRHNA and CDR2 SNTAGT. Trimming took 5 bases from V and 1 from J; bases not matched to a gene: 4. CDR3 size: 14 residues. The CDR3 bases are TGTGCCAGCAGTCCCGGACAGGCGAACACTGAAGCTTTCTTT. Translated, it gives CASSPGQANTEAFF.

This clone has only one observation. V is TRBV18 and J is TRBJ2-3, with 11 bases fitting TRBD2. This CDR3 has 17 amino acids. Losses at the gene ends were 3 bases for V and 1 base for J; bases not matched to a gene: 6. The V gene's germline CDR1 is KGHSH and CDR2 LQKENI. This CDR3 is CASSPQLAGVGTDTQYF. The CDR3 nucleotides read TGTGCCAGCTCACCGCAACTAGCGGGAGTGGGCACAGATACGCAGTATTTT.

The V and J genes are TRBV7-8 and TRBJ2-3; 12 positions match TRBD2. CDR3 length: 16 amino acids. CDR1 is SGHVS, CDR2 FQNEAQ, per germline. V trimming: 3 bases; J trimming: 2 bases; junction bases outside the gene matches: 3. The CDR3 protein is CASSFRLAGVTDTQYF. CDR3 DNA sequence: TGTGCCAGCAGCTTCAGACTAGCGGGAGTCACAGATACGCAGTATTTT.

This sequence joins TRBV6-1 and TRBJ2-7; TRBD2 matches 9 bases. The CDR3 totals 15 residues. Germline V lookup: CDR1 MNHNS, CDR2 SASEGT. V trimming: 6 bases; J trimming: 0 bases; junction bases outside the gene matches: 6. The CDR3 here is CASRKAGGDSYEQYF. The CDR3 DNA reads TGTGCCAGCAGGAAAGCGGGAGGAGACTCCTACGAGCAGTACTTC.

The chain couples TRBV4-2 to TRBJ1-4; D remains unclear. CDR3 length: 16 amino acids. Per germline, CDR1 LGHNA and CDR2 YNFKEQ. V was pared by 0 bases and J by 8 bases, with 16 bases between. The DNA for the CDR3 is TGTGCCAGCAGCCAAGATCCGGCGGCCCGGGAGGAAAAACTGTTTTTT. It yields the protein CASSQDPAAREEKLFF.

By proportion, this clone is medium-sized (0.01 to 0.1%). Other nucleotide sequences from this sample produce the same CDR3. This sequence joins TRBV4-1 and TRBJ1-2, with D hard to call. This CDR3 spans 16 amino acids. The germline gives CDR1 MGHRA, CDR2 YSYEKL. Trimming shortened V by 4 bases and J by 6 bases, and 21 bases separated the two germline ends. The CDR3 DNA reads TGCGCCAGCAGCCGCTCCGAGTGGGCCCCGCAGGATGGCTACACCTTC. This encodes CASSRSEWAPQDGYTF.

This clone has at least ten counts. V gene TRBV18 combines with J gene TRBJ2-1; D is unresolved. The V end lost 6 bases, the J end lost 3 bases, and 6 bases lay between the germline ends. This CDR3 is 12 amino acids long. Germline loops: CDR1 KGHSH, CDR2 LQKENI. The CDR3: CASSRNYNEQFF. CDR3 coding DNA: TGTGCCAGCTCCCGGAACTACAATGAGCAGTTCTTC.

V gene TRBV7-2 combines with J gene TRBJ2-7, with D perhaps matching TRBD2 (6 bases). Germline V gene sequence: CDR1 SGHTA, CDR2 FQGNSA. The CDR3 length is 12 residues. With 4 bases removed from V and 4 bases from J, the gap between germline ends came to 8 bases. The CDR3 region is CASSWDFYEQYF. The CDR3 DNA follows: TGTGCCAGCAGCTGGGACTTTTACGAGCAGTACTTC. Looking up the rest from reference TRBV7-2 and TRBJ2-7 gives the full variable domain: GAGVSQSPSNKVTEKGKDVELRCDPISGHTALYWYRQSLGQGLEFLIYFQGNSAPDKSGLPSDRFSAERTGGSVSTLTIQRTQQEDSAVYLCASSWDFYEQYFGPGTRLTVT.

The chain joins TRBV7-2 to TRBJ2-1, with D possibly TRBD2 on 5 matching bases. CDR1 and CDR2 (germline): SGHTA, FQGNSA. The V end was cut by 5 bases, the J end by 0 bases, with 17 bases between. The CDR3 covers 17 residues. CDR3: CASSQYLAGYSYNEQFF. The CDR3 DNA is TGTGCCAGCAGCCAATACTTGGCGGGTTACTCCTACAATGAGCAGTTCTTC.

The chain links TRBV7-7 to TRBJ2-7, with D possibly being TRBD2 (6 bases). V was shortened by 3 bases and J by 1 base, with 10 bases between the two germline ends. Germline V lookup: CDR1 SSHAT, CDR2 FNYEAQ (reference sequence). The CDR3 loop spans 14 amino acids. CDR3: CASSLRGGSYEQYF. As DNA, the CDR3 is TGTGCCAGCAGCTTGAGGGGAGGTTCCTACGAGCAGTACTTC.

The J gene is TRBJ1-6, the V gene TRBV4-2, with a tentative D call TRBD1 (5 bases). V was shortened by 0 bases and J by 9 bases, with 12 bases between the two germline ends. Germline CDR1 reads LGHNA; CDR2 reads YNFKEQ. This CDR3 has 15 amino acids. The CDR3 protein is CASSQERGIPSPLHF. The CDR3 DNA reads TGTGCCAGCAGCCAAGAACGGGGCATCCCTTCACCCCTCCACTTT.